Below, 18 T cell receptor beta chains from the same sample are listed, as sequenced in a study of blood T cell repertoires in COVID-19 (TCRdb year 2020). The library came from the immunoSEQ multiplex PCR assay. TCRdb stores this immuneACCESS table with in-frame sequences only. Part of the clones is absent; in the studies checked, under half of the shortfall reflects unresolved V genes, and no reason is known for the rest. The sample contains 70,000 or so clones, over 75% of them found a single time. The ten top clones hold approximately 4.9% of the sample. The sample taken for sequencing was peripheral blood. The source of these receptors is a woman between 18 and 29 years old with acute or convalescent COVID-19.

The chain links TRBV2 to TRBJ2-1, with D tentatively TRBD2 (5 bases). CDR3 length equals 15 residues. Trimming removed 1 base at V and 5 bases at J, with 12 bases between. CDR1 and CDR2 from the germline V gene are SNHLY and FYNNEI. CDR3: CASSEVRGRNNEQFF. The CDR3 DNA sequence: TGTGCCAGCAGTGAAGTTCGCGGGCGGAACAATGAGCAGTTCTTC.

The chain recombines TRBV6-5 with TRBJ1-2; 8 bases map to TRBD1. Losses at the gene ends were 10 bases for V and 5 bases for J; bases not matched to a gene: 9. The CDR3 is 13 residues long. Germline lookup yields CDR1 MNHEY and CDR2 SVGAGI. The CDR3 coding sequence is TGTGCCACCAGGCCTCAGGGGGCGTATGGCTACACCTTC. The encoded protein is CATRPQGAYGYTF.

The chain has TRBV5-4 and TRBJ2-1, with 8 bases that match TRBD1. Germline CDR1 reads SGHNT; CDR2 reads YYREEE (reference sequence). The CDR3 extends over 16 amino acids. The V and J ends lost 3 bases and 8 bases, in that order; junction bases with no gene match: 13. CDR3 residues: CASSSNRQGPDYEQFF. CDR3 DNA: TGTGCCAGCAGCTCGAACCGACAGGGGCCCGACTATGAGCAGTTCTTC.

The chain joins TRBV18 to TRBJ2-1; 14 bases agree with TRBD2. The CDR3 covers 16 residues. Germline-derived CDR1 and CDR2 are KGHSH and LQKENI. V lost 3 bases and J lost 9; bases outside the gene matches: 7. The CDR3 here is CASSPPGLAGVGEQFF. The CDR3 DNA is TGTGCCAGCTCACCGCCGGGACTAGCGGGAGTGGGTGAGCAGTTCTTC.

This clone has just one count. This rearrangement joins TRBV6-5 to TRBJ1-2; D not certain. CDR1 is MNHEY, CDR2 SVGAGI, per germline. The ends were cut back, 6 bases at V and 4 bases at J, with 18 bases in the middle. CDR3 size: 15 residues. CDR3 protein: CASRMEGGVLYGYTF. For the CDR3, the DNA is TGTGCCAGCAGGATGGAGGGTGGGGTGCTCTATGGCTACACCTTC.

This chain joins TRBV3-1 (or the pseudogene TRBV3-2) and TRBJ1-2, with 8 bases matching TRBD1. The trim removed 3 bases at V and 4 bases at J, leaving 10 bases unmatched. Per the germline V gene, CDR1 is LGHDT and CDR2 is YNNKEL (reference sequence). The CDR3 length is 16 residues. Here the CDR3 reads CASSHTTGVNRYGYTF. The CDR3 DNA sequence: TGTGCCAGCAGCCACACGACAGGGGTGAACCGCTATGGCTACACCTTC.

This clone appeared a single time. The chain carries TRBV5-1 and TRBJ2-1, with D maybe TRBD1 (5 bases). V lost 4 bases and J 6 bases, leaving 23 bases between the germline ends. Germline CDR1 reads SGHRS; CDR2 reads YFSETQ. This CDR3 is 17 amino acids long. The DNA for the CDR3 is TGCGCCAGCAGCCCGGGCAGAACAGGAAGGGTTCGCAATGAGCAGTTCTTC. Translating gives CASSPGRTGRVRNEQFF. Drawing the rest from reference TRBV5-1 and TRBJ2-1, the complete variable domain is KAGVTQTPRYLIKTRGQQVTLSCSPISGHRSVSWYQQTPGQGLQFLFEYFSETQRNKGNFPGRFSGRQFSNSRSEMNVSTLELGDSALYLCASSPGRTGRVRNEQFFGPGTRLTVL.

V usage is TRBV11-2 and J usage is TRBJ2-1, with 10 bases matching TRBD2. The V and J ends lost 8 bases and 3 bases, in that order; junction bases with no gene match: 19. Germline V gives CDR1 SGHAT, CDR2 FQNNGV. CDR3 length: 19 residues. CDR3 amino acids: CASGVGAGGSGGNYNEQFF. The CDR3 DNA sequence: TGTGCCAGCGGGGTGGGTGCCGGCGGTAGCGGGGGGAACTACAATGAGCAGTTCTTC.

The chain is built from TRBV7-9 and TRBJ2-2; tentative D call: TRBD2 (6 bases). Trimming removed 5 bases from V and 7 bases from J, with 14 bases in between. The germline CDR1 and CDR2 sequences are SEHNR and FQNEAQ (reference sequence). The length of the CDR3 is 14 residues. The CDR3 DNA reads TGTGCCAGCAGCCTCGGGACTCGGGACGGGGAGCTGTTTTTT. It encodes CASSLGTRDGELFF.

V gene TRBV7-9 combines with J gene TRBJ2-2, with D possibly being TRBD1 (5 bases). The CDR3 sequence is 15 residues long. The ends were cut back, 1 base at V and 1 base at J, with 7 bases in the middle. CDR1 is SEHNR, CDR2 FQNEAQ, per germline (reference sequence). The CDR3 loop is CASSLGDRNTGELFF. The CDR3 nucleotides are TGTGCCAGCAGCTTAGGAGACAGGAACACCGGGGAGCTGTTTTTT.

The chain couples TRBV27 to TRBJ1-1; possible D gene TRBD1, 6 bases. Per germline, CDR1 MNHEY and CDR2 SMNVEV (reference sequence). This CDR3 region has 14 residues. Trimming removed 7 bases from V and 1 base from J, with 13 bases in between. As DNA, the CDR3 is TGTGCCAGCACTAAACAGGGCAAGAACACTGAAGCTTTCTTT. Encoded protein: CASTKQGKNTEAFF.

This clone came up once. The chain is built from TRBV4-3 and TRBJ1-2, with 7 bases aligning to TRBD1. Germline CDR1 reads LGHNA; CDR2 reads YSLEER. J lost 7 bases, V lost 0 bases, and 11 bases had no gene match. The CDR3 has 16 residues. Here the CDR3 reads CASSQDMVAGGLGYTF. DNA of the CDR3: TGCGCCAGCAGCCAAGATATGGTGGCAGGGGGTCTTGGCTACACCTTC.

The chain uses TRBV7-9 and TRBJ1-6; tentative D call: TRBD1 (6 bases). Per germline, CDR1 SEHNR and CDR2 FQNEAQ (reference sequence). Trimming took off 6 bases at V and 2 bases at J, with 14 bases between the two ends. The CDR3 totals 16 residues. The CDR3 sequence is CASRSYRDTYNSPLHF. DNA of the CDR3: TGTGCCAGCAGATCTTACAGGGATACCTATAATTCACCCCTCCACTTT.

V and J are TRBV28 and TRBJ1-4, with D possibly matching TRBD1 (5 bases). The ends were cut back, 5 bases at V and 7 bases at J, with 17 bases in the middle. Germline CDR1 reads MDHEN; CDR2 reads SYDVKM. The CDR3 spans 15 residues. CDR3 sequence (DNA): TGTGCCAGCAGTCCCAGGGTGGGCGGGACTGAAAAACTGTTTTTT. This gives the protein CASSPRVGGTEKLFF.

This clone turned up a few times. The V gene is TRBV6-6, the J gene TRBJ2-5, with TRBD2 matching 9 bases. The CDR3 loop spans 16 amino acids. The ends lost 5 bases at V and 0 bases at J; junction bases unmatched: 7. From germline, CDR1 is MNHNY and CDR2 SVGAGI (reference sequence). CDR3 residues: CASSTASGAYQETQYF. The DNA of the CDR3 is TGTGCCAGCAGTACCGCTAGCGGGGCCTACCAAGAGACCCAGTACTTC.

On this clone: Other DNA variants within this sample encode the same CDR3. J is TRBJ1-6 and V is TRBV19; 9 bases align to TRBD1. Germline CDR1 and CDR2: LNHDA and SQIVND (reference sequence). This CDR3 spans 16 amino acids. V gave up 6 bases and J gave up 9 bases; unmatched junction bases: 12. The CDR3 protein is CASRTGTGTFSSPLHF. The CDR3 region has the DNA TGTGCCAGTAGGACCGGGACAGGGACATTCAGTTCACCCCTCCACTTT.

This sequence joins TRBV5-4 and TRBJ2-5; 7 positions match TRBD2. The CDR3 is made up of 15 amino acids. Germline lookup yields CDR1 SGHNT and CDR2 YYREEE (reference sequence). V was pared by 4 bases and J by 4 bases, with 10 bases of the junction left unmatched. The DNA of the CDR3 is TGTGCCAGCAGCGGGGGGGTCCTAGGTAGAGAGACCCAGTACTTC. Translated, it gives CASSGGVLGRETQYF.

The chain employs TRBV28 and TRBJ1-6; D is perhaps TRBD1 (6 bases). This CDR3 region has 15 residues. Germline V gives CDR1 MDHEN, CDR2 SYDVKM. V lost 8 bases, J lost 5 bases, and 16 bases lay in between. As DNA, the CDR3 is TGTGCCAGCTCTTGGGGGCGGTTAAATAATTCACCCCTCCACTTT. This translates into CASSWGRLNNSPLHF.